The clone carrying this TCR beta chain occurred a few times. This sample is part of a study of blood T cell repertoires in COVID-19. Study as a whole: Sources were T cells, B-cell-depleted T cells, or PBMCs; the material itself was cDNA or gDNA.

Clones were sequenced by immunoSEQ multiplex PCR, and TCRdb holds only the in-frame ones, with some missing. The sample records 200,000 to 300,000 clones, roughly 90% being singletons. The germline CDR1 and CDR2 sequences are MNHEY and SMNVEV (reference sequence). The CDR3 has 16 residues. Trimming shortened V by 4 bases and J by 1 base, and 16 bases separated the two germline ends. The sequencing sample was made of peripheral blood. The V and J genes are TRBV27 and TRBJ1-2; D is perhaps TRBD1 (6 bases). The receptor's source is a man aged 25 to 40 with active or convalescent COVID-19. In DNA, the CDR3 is TGTGCCAGCAGTTCAGGACAGAAACTTTATAACTATGGCTACACCTTC. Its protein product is CASSSGQKLYNYGYTF.